The entry that follows covers one T cell receptor beta chain sequence. It has no known antigen specificity. Base-call qualities are not available, and no considerably larger clone is one nucleotide away. The library was made by the immunoSEQ multiplex PCR assay. Held by TCRdb, this immuneACCESS table contains in-frame sequences only and omits some clones. Under half of the omission traces to an unresolved V gene where checked; the cause of the rest is unknown. Counted in this sample were 85,000 to 90,000 clones; approximately 93% of them appeared once. The ten largest make up around 1.7% of the sample. The germline V gene specifies SQVTM as CDR1 and ANQGSEA as CDR2. From the cysteine through the phenylalanine, the CDR3 covers 13 amino acids. CDR3 DNA only is kept here, 39 bases in frame from base 1. Between the V and J ends, shortened by 7 bases and 2 bases respectively, the junction contains 15 bases.

The source of the sample is a study of T cell changes during pregnancy in multiple sclerosis (dated by TCRdb to the late 2010s). With regard to the full study: The study examined how the T cell repertoire changed over the course of pregnancy in women with multiple sclerosis.

This specimen consisted of peripheral blood, obtained after pregnancy. The rearranged chain carries TRBV29-1 and TRBJ2-7; no confident D gene assignment can be made. This clonotype was sampled from a female donor in good health, enrolled as a control in a pregnancy study. The bases are TGCAGCGCCACCTCTCCTGGAGCCTACGAGCAGTACTTC. It is translated as CSATSPGAYEQYF.